The source of this TCR beta chain is a study of cytomegalovirus exposure and HLA in healthy donors. From germline, CDR1 is LGHNT and CDR2 FRNRAP. V lost 3 bases and J 4 bases, leaving 9 bases between the germline ends. The CDR3 is 13 residues long. Notes on this clone: The target antigen is unknown.

The study's findings and limits: The number of N-insertions in an Asian-associated ancestry cluster was reportedly below the roughly 700-donor mean in a later analysis. Later analysis revealed greater clonal expansion in HLA-associated TCR beta chains than in equally common others. When analyzed later, a missense DCLRE1C variant was found to be linked to TCR beta V- and J-gene trimming.

This PCR relied on a set of 60 Vbeta primers and 13 Jbeta primers. TCRdb's copy holds only in-frame clones and misses some; the assay was immunoSEQ multiplex PCR. The sample carries more than 150,000 clones, roughly four fifths recorded once. The sample comprised PBMCs. The chain recombines TRBV12-5 with TRBJ2-5, with a weak D call TRBD1 (6 bases). This TCR was recovered from a woman younger than 35 in good health and CMV-seronegative. The CDR3: CASGFGRGETQYF. CDR3 DNA: TGTGCTAGTGGTTTCGGCAGGGGAGAGACCCAGTACTTC.